Below are 30 T cell receptor beta chains sequenced from a single sample in a study of T cell responses to AZD1222 COVID-19 vaccine. Sequenced by immunoSEQ multiplex PCR; TCRdb stores in-frame clones only, minus some. Here the sample spans fewer than 150,000 clones, 84% being singletons. This sample comprised peripheral blood, obtained on day 0 of AZD1222 vaccination. These TCRs come from an adult in good health.

The V call is TRBV15, the J call TRBJ1-1; D not resolved. CDR1 is LNHNV, CDR2 YYDKDF, per germline (reference sequence). The length of the CDR3 is 14 residues. The ends were cut back, 5 bases at V and 6 bases at J, with 16 bases in the middle. CDR3 region: CATSLGPNSAEAFF. DNA of the CDR3: TGTGCCACCAGCCTGGGCCCTAACTCAGCTGAAGCTTTCTTT. Full variable domain (rest looked up from reference TRBV15 and TRBJ1-1): DAMVIQNPRYQVTQFGKPVTLSCSQTLNHNVMYWYQQKSSQAPKLLFHYYDKDFNNEADTPDNFQSRRPNTSFCFLDIRSPGLGDTAMYLCATSLGPNSAEAFFGQGTRLTVV.

The CDR3 nucleotides are TGCGCCAGCAGCCAAGAGTGGGGCAGGAGTTACGAGCAGTACTTC. It codes for CASSQEWGRSYEQYF. V usage is TRBV4-1 and J usage is TRBJ2-7, with D possibly matching TRBD1 (5 bases). CDR3 length equals 15 residues. Germline V lookup: CDR1 MGHRA, CDR2 YSYEKL. Trimming left V 0 bases short and J 4 bases short, with 13 bases between.

The rearrangement uses TRBV30 and TRBJ1-2, with a tentative D call TRBD1 (6 bases). V lost 0 bases to trimming and J lost 9 bases, with 14 bases between them. CDR3 length equals 13 residues. CDR1 GTSNPN and CDR2 SVGIG come from the germline V gene (reference sequence). The CDR3 here is CAWSVQGGMSYTF. For the CDR3, the DNA is TGTGCCTGGAGTGTACAAGGGGGTATGAGCTACACCTTC.

The gene calls are TRBV12-1 and TRBJ2-7. TRBV12-1 is a recognized pseudogene. The CDR3 runs to 15 residues. CDR3 bases: TGTGCCAGCAGCTCCCAGTCGTGGAGGGGGTACGAGCAGTACTTC. Residues: CASSSQSWRGYEQYF.

The rearrangement joins TRBV30 to TRBJ1-3; D uncertain. The CDR3 extends over 13 amino acids. Trimming cost V 4 bases and J 0 bases, with 7 bases left between them. Germline values: CDR1 GTSNPN, CDR2 SVGIG (reference sequence). CDR3 coding DNA: TGTGCCTGGATGACGAACTCTGGAAACACCATATATTTT. It translates to CAWMTNSGNTIYF.

CDR3 region: CAISETGNNEQFF. In DNA, the CDR3 is TGTGCCATCAGTGAGACAGGGAACAATGAGCAGTTCTTC. V is TRBV10-3 and J is TRBJ2-1, with a possible D match to TRBD1 (6 bases). Trimming stripped 2 bases from V and 5 bases from J, with 7 bases between. The CDR3 consists of 13 residues. CDR1 is ENHRY, CDR2 SYGVKD, per germline.

The rearrangement links TRBV28 to TRBJ2-7; D possibly corresponds to TRBD1 (5 bases). Between the trimmed V and J ends, which lost 3 bases and 4 bases, there was a span of 10 bases. Per germline, CDR1 MDHEN and CDR2 SYDVKM. The CDR3 has 13 amino acids. The CDR3 DNA is TGTGCCAGCAGTTTCGGCCAGGGATACGAGCAGTACTTC. Protein product: CASSFGQGYEQYF.

The CDR3 loop is CSAGDRGNQPQHF. CDR3 coding DNA: TGCAGCGCCGGGGACAGGGGAAATCAGCCCCAGCATTTT. The rearrangement uses TRBV29-1 and TRBJ1-5; 10 bases agree with TRBD1. J lost 4 bases, V lost 7 bases, and 4 bases had no gene match. CDR1 and CDR2 (germline): SQVTM, ANQGSEA. The CDR3 runs 13 residues.

In this sample, this clone turned up once. The chain uses TRBV19 and TRBJ1-1, with D unresolved. Deletions cut 3 bases from V and 8 bases from J, with 16 bases between. The CDR3 totals 14 residues. Germline V CDR1 and CDR2: LNHDA, SQIVND (reference sequence). CDR3 loop: CASSIRRGMGEAFF. CDR3 nucleotide sequence: TGTGCCAGTAGTATCCGGCGGGGAATGGGAGAAGCTTTCTTT. Looking up the rest from reference TRBV19 and TRBJ1-1 gives the full variable domain: DGGITQSPKYLFRKEGQNVTLSCEQNLNHDAMYWYRQDPGQGLRLIYYSQIVNDFQKGDIAEGYSVSREKKESFPLTVTSAQKNPTAFYLCASSIRRGMGEAFFGQGTRLTVV.

CDR3 sequence reads: CASSQQGNYGYTF. DNA for the CDR3: TGTGCCAGCAGCCAACAGGGGAACTATGGCTACACCTTC. This chain links TRBV6-4 with TRBJ1-2; the match to TRBD1 covers 7 bases. Losses at the gene ends were 6 bases for V and 2 bases for J; bases not matched to a gene: 3. CDR1 and CDR2 (germline): MRHNA, SNTAGT. CDR3 length: 13 amino acids.

The chain is built from TRBV5-1 and TRBJ2-5; D not certain. CDR3 length equals 15 residues. Germline values: CDR1 SGHRS, CDR2 YFSETQ. Trimming pared 4 bases from V and 2 bases from J, leaving 15 bases between. This chain's CDR3 is CASSADGWIQETQYF. The CDR3 bases are TGCGCCAGCAGCGCCGACGGATGGATACAAGAGACCCAGTACTTC.

The chain links TRBV5-1 to TRBJ2-5, with 11 bases lining up with TRBD2. Per germline, CDR1 SGHRS and CDR2 YFSETQ. The CDR3 has 16 residues. The V gene end was trimmed by 1 base and the J gene end by 0 bases; junction bases not matched to a gene: 2. CDR3 sequence: CASSLMTSGDQETQYF. As DNA, the CDR3 is TGCGCCAGCAGCTTGATGACTAGCGGGGACCAAGAGACCCAGTACTTC.

V and J are TRBV2 and TRBJ2-1; D unclear. Trimming removed 1 base from V and 7 bases from J, with 2 bases in between. Germline loops: CDR1 SNHLY, CDR2 FYNNEI. CDR3 length: 11 residues. CDR3: CASSEGNEQFF. The CDR3, as DNA: TGTGCCAGCAGTGAAGGGAATGAGCAGTTCTTC.

The CDR3 DNA reads as TGTGCCAGCAGCGTAGATGGCAGGGCAAGCTATGGCTACACCTTC. Translating it yields CASSVDGRASYGYTF. The gene calls are TRBV9 and TRBJ1-2; maybe TRBD1 (5 bases). Trimming cost V 0 bases and J 4 bases, with 13 bases left between them. The germline V gene has CDR1 SGDLS and CDR2 YYNGEE. This CDR3 has 15 residues.

V is TRBV7-6 and J is TRBJ1-3; 7 nucleotides agree with TRBD1. The CDR3 totals 17 residues. Germline values: CDR1 SGHVS, CDR2 FNYEAQ. V lost 1 base and J lost 0; bases outside the gene matches: 6. In DNA, the CDR3 is TGTGCCAGCAGCTTAGAACGACAGGGAGACTCTGGAAACACCATATATTTT. This translates into CASSLERQGDSGNTIYF.

The chain is built from TRBV6-1 and TRBJ1-3, with a weak D call TRBD1 (6 bases). CDR1 MNHNS and CDR2 SASEGT come from the germline V gene. The CDR3 has 14 amino acids. V gave up 3 bases and J gave up 4 bases, with 10 bases separating them. The CDR3 nucleotides are TGTGCCAGCAGTGACCCAGGGGCCGGAAACACCATATATTTT. This encodes CASSDPGAGNTIYF.

V is TRBV30 and J is TRBJ2-5; the match to TRBD1 covers 9 bases. With V trimmed by 0 bases and J by 2 bases, 13 bases remained unmatched. From germline, CDR1 is GTSNPN and CDR2 SVGIG (reference sequence). This CDR3 contains 18 residues. CDR3 DNA sequence: TGTGCCTGGAGTGTACTCGGGTTCGGGACAGGGAGTCAAGAGACCCAGTACTTC. It yields the protein CAWSVLGFGTGSQETQYF.

The rearrangement uses TRBV28 and TRBJ1-1; 9 bases are a match to TRBD1. CDR3 size: 14 residues. Trimming cost V 6 bases and J 4 bases; bases outside gene matches: 6. Germline V gene sequence: CDR1 MDHEN, CDR2 SYDVKM. Here the CDR3 reads CASRHRGQSTEAFF. CDR3 DNA sequence: TGTGCCAGCAGACACAGGGGGCAATCCACTGAAGCTTTCTTT.

In this sample, this clone turned up a few times. The chain recombines TRBV5-5 with TRBJ1-1; 12 nucleotides match TRBD1. CDR1 SGHKS and CDR2 YYEKEE come from the germline V gene (reference sequence). The CDR3 runs to 16 residues. Trimming removed 4 bases from V and 6 bases from J; junction bases left unmatched: 10. DNA for the CDR3: TGTGCCAGCAGCCCGGGACAGGGGGCCTTGGTCGCTGAAGCTTTCTTT. This sequence encodes CASSPGQGALVAEAFF.

The chain joins TRBV7-3 to TRBJ1-2; D may be TRBD1 (6 bases). The CDR3 is 13 amino acids. V was cut by 6 bases and J by 2 bases, with 10 bases left in between. In germline, CDR1 is SGHTA, CDR2 FQGTGA. The CDR3 region is CASSFGQNYGYTF. The CDR3 coding sequence is TGTGCCAGCAGTTTTGGACAGAACTATGGCTACACCTTC.

V usage is TRBV3-1 (or the pseudogene TRBV3-2) and J usage is TRBJ2-2; a weak D match, TRBD2 (6 bases). Trimming cost V 0 bases and J 6 bases, with 11 bases left between them. This CDR3 has 15 amino acids. CDR1 is LGHDT, CDR2 YNNKEL, per germline (reference sequence). The CDR3 reads CASSQDTRGSGELFF. For the CDR3, the DNA is TGTGCCAGCAGCCAAGATACACGGGGGTCCGGGGAGCTGTTTTTT.

The chain couples TRBV2 to TRBJ2-2; unclear D gene. CDR3 size: 12 residues. The germline CDR1 and CDR2 sequences are SNHLY and FYNNEI. V lost 6 bases and J 8 bases, leaving 10 bases between the germline ends. CDR3 nucleotide sequence: TGTGCCAGCAGGCCCCTTACTGGGGAGCTGTTTTTT. It codes for CASRPLTGELFF.

V and J are TRBV27 and TRBJ1-1, with 7 nucleotides matching TRBD1. Trimming removed 3 bases from V and 4 bases from J; junction bases left unmatched: 2. The CDR3 spans 13 residues. The V gene's germline CDR1 is MNHEY and CDR2 SMNVEV (reference sequence). In DNA, the CDR3 is TGTGCCAGCAGTTTTCCAGGGGGCACTGAAGCTTTCTTT. This encodes CASSFPGGTEAFF.

The V and J genes are TRBV5-6 and TRBJ1-4; D is possibly TRBD1 (5 bases). The V end lost 3 bases, the J end lost 7 bases, and 19 bases lay between the germline ends. The CDR3 is 16 residues long. Germline V gene sequence: CDR1 SGHDT, CDR2 YYEEEE. CDR3 sequence reads: CASSYLSAGEAEKLFF. The CDR3 DNA is TGTGCCAGCAGCTACTTAAGTGCGGGGGAGGCTGAAAAACTGTTTTTT.

The CDR3 bases are TGTGCCAGCAGCCAGGGGGTGGCGGGAGCTGGAAACACCATATATTTT. It is translated as CASSQGVAGAGNTIYF. The V gene is TRBV11-2, the J gene TRBJ1-3; 7 bases fit TRBD1. Germline V gives CDR1 SGHAT, CDR2 FQNNGV. The CDR3 runs 16 residues. With V trimmed by 5 bases and J by 2 bases, 9 bases remained unmatched.

V usage is TRBV19 and J usage is TRBJ1-2; possible D gene TRBD1, 6 bases. The CDR3 is 14 residues long. V dropped 4 bases and J dropped 7 bases, with 16 bases sitting between them. CDR1 LNHDA and CDR2 SQIVND come from the germline V gene (reference sequence). The CDR3 DNA follows: TGTGCCAGTAGTAAAACAGGGCCCGGCGGTGGCTACACCTTC. This gives the protein CASSKTGPGGGYTF.

V usage is TRBV30 and J usage is TRBJ2-2; 7 bases are a match to TRBD2. The CDR3 is 15 amino acids. Germline CDR1 is GTSNPN and CDR2 is SVGIG (reference sequence). V lost 1 base, J lost 7 bases, and 9 bases stayed unmatched. The CDR3: CAWSGLGGAGGELFF. In DNA, the CDR3 is TGTGCCTGGAGTGGGTTGGGAGGGGCAGGCGGGGAGCTGTTTTTT.

This chain links TRBV4-1 with TRBJ1-2, with D tentatively TRBD1 (5 bases). The germline V gene has CDR1 MGHRA and CDR2 YSYEKL. V lost 0 bases, J lost 8 bases, and 13 bases lay in between. This CDR3 comprises 14 residues. CDR3 region: CASSQDGPGPGYTF. As DNA, the CDR3 is TGCGCCAGCAGCCAAGATGGACCGGGACCAGGCTACACCTTC.

The chain links TRBV11-2 to TRBJ2-3, with D perhaps TRBD1 (6 bases). The CDR3 is 14 amino acids. Germline values: CDR1 SGHAT, CDR2 FQNNGV. Trimming removed 3 bases at V and 4 bases at J, with 11 bases between. The CDR3 region has the DNA TGTGCCAGCAGCTTGCTTTGGACAGCAGATACGCAGTATTTT. This encodes CASSLLWTADTQYF.

J is TRBJ1-3 and V is TRBV29-1; perhaps TRBD1 as D (5 bases). Trimming took 4 bases from V and 4 from J, leaving 8 bases between them. The CDR3 runs 12 residues. Looked up from germline, CDR1 is SQVTM and CDR2 is ANQGSEA. CDR3 protein: CSVVTAGNTIYF. CDR3 DNA sequence: TGCAGCGTTGTGACAGCAGGAAACACCATATATTTT.